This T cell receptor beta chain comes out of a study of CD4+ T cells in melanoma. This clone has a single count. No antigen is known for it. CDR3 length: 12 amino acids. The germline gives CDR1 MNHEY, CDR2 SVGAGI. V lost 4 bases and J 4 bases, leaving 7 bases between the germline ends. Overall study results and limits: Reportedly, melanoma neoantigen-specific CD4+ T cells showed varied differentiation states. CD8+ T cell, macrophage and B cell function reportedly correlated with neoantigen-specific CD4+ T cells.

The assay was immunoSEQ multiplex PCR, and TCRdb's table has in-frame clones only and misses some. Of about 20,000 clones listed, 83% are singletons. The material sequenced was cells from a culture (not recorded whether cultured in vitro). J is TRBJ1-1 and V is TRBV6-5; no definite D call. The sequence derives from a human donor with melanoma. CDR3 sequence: CASSSTLTEAFF. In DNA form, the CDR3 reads TGTGCCAGCAGTTCTACGCTCACTGAAGCTTTCTTT.